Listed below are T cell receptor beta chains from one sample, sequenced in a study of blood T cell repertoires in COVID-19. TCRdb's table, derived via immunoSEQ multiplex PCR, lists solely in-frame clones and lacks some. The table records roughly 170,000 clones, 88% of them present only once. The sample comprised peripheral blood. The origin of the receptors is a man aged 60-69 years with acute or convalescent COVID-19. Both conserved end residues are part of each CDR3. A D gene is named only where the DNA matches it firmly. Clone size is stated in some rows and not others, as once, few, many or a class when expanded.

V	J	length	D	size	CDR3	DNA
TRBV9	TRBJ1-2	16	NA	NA	CASTLGARGSNYGYTF	TGTGCCAGCACCCTCGGCGCAAGGGGATCTAACTATGGCTACACCTTC
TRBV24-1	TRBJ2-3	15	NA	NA	CATADIATSTDTQYF	TGTGCCACCGCTGACATAGCGACTAGCACAGATACGCAGTATTTT
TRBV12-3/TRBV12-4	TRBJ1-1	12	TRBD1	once	CASRHRGTEAFF	TGTGCCAGCAGGCACAGGGGAACTGAAGCTTTCTTT
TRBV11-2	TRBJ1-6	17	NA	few	CASSLDVRTAYNSPLHF	TGTGCCAGCAGCTTAGATGTCAGGACAGCCTATAATTCACCCCTCCACTTT
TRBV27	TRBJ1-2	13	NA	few	CASSFSENYGYTF	TGTGCCAGCAGTTTCAGCGAGAACTATGGCTACACCTTC
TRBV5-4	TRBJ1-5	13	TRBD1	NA	CASSLQGAQPQHF	TGTGCCAGCAGCTTGCAGGGGGCTCAGCCCCAGCATTTT
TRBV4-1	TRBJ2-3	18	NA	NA	CASSQDPRDSGWKDTQYF	TGCGCCAGCAGCCAAGATCCCCGCGATTCAGGCTGGAAAGATACGCAGTATTTT
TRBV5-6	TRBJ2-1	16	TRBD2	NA	CASSLASGLAGGEQFF	TGTGCCAGCAGCTTGGCTTCGGGACTAGCGGGAGGTGAGCAGTTCTTC
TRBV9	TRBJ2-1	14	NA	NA	CASSVAQGGDEQFF	TGTGCCAGCAGCGTAGCACAGGGGGGGGATGAGCAGTTCTTC
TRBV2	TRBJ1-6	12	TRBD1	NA	CARRQGLSPLHF	TGTGCCAGACGACAGGGACTGTCACCCCTCCACTTT
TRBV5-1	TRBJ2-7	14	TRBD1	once	CASSPGQGAWEQYF	TGCGCCAGCAGCCCGGGACAGGGGGCTTGGGAGCAGTACTTC